The source of this T cell receptor beta chain is a study of T cells after yellow fever vaccination. On this clonotype: What it recognizes is unknown.

V lost 11 bases, J lost 2 bases, and 13 bases lay in between. The CDR3 sequence is 12 residues long. TCRdb passed the 5' RACE reads through MiXCR, listing each CDR3 protein once. Here the sample spans about 630,000 distinct CDR3 sequences, roughly an eighth being singletons. Regarding the study as a whole: Abundant clonotypes from the bulk population could have been carried over as contaminants into FACS-sorted repertoires. Though it reached lower strength, the secondary response hit its peak faster, day 5 versus 15.

The rearrangement links TRBV12-3 or TRBV12-4 to TRBJ2-7; D is possibly TRBD1 (5 bases). The specimen was PBMCs, collected on the day of the yellow fever booster vaccination. The clonotype originates from a man aged 30-40 years who received the YFV17D yellow fever vaccine. The CDR3 region is CACRKGAYEQYF. In DNA form, the CDR3 reads TGTGCCTGTCGAAAAGGGGCCTACGAGCAGTACTTC.